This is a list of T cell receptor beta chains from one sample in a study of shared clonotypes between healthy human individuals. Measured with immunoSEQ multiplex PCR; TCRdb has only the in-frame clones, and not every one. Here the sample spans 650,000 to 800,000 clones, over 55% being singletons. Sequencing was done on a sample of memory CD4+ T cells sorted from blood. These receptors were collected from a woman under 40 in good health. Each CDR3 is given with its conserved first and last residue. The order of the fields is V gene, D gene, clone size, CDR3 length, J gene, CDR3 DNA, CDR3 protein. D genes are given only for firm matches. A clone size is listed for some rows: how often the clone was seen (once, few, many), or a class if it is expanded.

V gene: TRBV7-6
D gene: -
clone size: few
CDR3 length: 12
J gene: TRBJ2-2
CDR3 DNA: TGTGCCAGCAGCTTTAGCGGTGGGGAGCTGTTTTTT
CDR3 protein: CASSFSGGELFF

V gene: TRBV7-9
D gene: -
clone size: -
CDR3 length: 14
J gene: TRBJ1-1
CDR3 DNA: TGTGCCAGCAGCTCAGGGACCCCTCGATCTGAAGCTTTCTTT
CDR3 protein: CASSSGTPRSEAFF

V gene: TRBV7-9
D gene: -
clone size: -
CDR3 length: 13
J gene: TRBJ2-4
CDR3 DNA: TGTGCCAGCAGCTTAGCCGCCGGACACTATCAGTACTTC
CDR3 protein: CASSLAAGHYQYF

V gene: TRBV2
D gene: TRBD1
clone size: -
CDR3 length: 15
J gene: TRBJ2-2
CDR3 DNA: TGTGCCAGCAGCCGAGGACAGGGCAACACCGGGGAGCTGTTTTTT
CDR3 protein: CASSRGQGNTGELFF

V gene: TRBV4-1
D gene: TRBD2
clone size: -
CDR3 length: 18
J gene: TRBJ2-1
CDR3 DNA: TGCGCCAGCAGCCAAGTGATTGCGGGCCTAGCGGGAAACAATGAGCAGTTCTTC
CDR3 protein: CASSQVIAGLAGNNEQFF

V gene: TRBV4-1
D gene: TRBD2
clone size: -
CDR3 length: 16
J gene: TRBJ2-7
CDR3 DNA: TGCGCCAGCAGCCAAGCGGGAGCTAGCGGGAGATACGAGCAGTACTTC
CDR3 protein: CASSQAGASGRYEQYF

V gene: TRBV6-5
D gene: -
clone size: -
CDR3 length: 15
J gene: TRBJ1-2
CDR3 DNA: TGTGCCAGCAGTCGACTGGGGGGGGGTAACTATGGCTACACCTTC
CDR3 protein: CASSRLGGGNYGYTF

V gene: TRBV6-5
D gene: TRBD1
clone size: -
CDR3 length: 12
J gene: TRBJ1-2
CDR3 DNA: TGTGCCAGCAGTGCGCAGGGGGTTGGCTACACCTTC
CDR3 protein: CASSAQGVGYTF

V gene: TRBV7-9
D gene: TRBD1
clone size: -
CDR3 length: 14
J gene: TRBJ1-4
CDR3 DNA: TGTGCCAGCAGCTTCGGACAGGGGGATGAAAAACTGTTTTTT
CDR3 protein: CASSFGQGDEKLFF

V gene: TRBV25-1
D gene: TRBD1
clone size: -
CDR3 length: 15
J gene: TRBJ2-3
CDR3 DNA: TGTGCCAGCAGTCCGGGACAGGGGGATTTGGATACGCAGTATTTT
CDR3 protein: CASSPGQGDLDTQYF

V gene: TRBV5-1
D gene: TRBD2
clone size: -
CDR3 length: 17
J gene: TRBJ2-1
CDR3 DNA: TGCGCCAGCAGCCTTAGCGGGAGCCCTAGGGGAGAGAATGAGCAGTTCTTC
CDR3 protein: CASSLSGSPRGENEQFF

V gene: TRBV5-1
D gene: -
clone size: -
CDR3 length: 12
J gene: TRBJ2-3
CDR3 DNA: TGCGCCAGCAGCTTGGAAAGGGATACGCAGTATTTT
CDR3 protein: CASSLERDTQYF

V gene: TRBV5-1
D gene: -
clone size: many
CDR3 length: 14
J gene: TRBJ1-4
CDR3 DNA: TGCGCCAGCAGACCGGCGAGGGGAGACGAAAAACTGTTTTTT
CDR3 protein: CASRPARGDEKLFF

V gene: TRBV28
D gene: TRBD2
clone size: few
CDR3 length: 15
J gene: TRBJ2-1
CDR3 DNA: TGTGCCAGCAGTACTAGCGGATGGCGGCTACGTGAGCAGTTCTTC
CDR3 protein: CASSTSGWRLREQFF

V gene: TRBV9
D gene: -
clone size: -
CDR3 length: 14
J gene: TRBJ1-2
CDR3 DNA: TGTGCCAGCAGCGTAAGGGGGGGCGACTATGGCTACACCTTC
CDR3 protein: CASSVRGGDYGYTF

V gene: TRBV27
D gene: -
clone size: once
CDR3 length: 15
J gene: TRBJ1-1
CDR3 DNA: TGTGCCAGCAGTTCGTACAGGGTGGGGAAAACTGAAGCTTTCTTT
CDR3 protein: CASSSYRVGKTEAFF

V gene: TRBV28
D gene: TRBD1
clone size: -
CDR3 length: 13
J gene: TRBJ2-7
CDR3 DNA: TGTGCCAGCAGTTCCGGGACAGGTTACGAGCAGTACTTC
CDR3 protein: CASSSGTGYEQYF

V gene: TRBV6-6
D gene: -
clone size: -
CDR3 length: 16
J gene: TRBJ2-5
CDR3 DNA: TGTGCCAGCAGTTGGGGAAGGGATTACGGGCAAGAGACCCAGTACTTC
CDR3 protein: CASSWGRDYGQETQYF

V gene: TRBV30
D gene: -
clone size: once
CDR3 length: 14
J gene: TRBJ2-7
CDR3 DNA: TGTGCCTGGGCCGTCCCTTACAGGGTCGGCGAGCAGTACTTC
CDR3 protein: CAWAVPYRVGEQYF

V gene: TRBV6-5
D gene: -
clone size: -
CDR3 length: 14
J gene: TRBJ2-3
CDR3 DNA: TGTGCCAGCAGTTACCGCCGCAGCACAGATACGCAGTATTTT
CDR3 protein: CASSYRRSTDTQYF

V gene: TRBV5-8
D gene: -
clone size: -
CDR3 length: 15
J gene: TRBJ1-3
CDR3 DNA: TGTGCCAGCAGCTTGGACCGATTCTCTGGAAACACCATATATTTT
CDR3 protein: CASSLDRFSGNTIYF

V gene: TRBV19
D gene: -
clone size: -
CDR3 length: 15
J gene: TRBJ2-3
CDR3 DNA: TGTGCCAGTAGCCAGCCGGGGTTGGGCACAGATACGCAGTATTTT
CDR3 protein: CASSQPGLGTDTQYF

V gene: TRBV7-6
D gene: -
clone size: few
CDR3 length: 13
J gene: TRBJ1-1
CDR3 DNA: TGTGCCAGCAGCATCACCGTCGGGACTGAAGCTTTCTTT
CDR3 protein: CASSITVGTEAFF

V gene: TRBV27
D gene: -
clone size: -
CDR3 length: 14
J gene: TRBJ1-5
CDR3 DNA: TGTGCCAGCAGTTTTCAGGGGCGAAGCCAGCCCCAGCATTTT
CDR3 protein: CASSFQGRSQPQHF

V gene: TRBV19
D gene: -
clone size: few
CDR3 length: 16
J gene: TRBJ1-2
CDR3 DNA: TGTGCCAGTAGACTCAGGGATGGGCGTCCTAACTATGGCTACACCTTC
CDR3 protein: CASRLRDGRPNYGYTF

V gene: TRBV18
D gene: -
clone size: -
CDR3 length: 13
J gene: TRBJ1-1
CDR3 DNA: TGTGCCAGCTCGCCCTCAGCCAACACTGAAGCTTTCTTT
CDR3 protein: CASSPSANTEAFF

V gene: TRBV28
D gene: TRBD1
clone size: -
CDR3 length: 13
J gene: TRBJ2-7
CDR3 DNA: TGTGCCAGCAGGGACAGGGCGTCCTACGAGCAGTACTTC
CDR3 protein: CASRDRASYEQYF

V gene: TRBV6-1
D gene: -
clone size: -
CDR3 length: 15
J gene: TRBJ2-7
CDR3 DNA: TGTGCCAGCAGTCGCCAGCGGACGGATTCCTACGAGCAGTACTTC
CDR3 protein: CASSRQRTDSYEQYF

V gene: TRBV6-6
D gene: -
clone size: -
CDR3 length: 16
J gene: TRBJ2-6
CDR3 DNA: TGTGCCAGCAGTTATGGACGTTCCTCTGGGGCCAACGTCCTGACTTTC
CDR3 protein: CASSYGRSSGANVLTF

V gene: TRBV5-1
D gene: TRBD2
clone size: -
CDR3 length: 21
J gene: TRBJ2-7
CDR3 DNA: TGCGCCAGCAGCTTGTGGCCAGGGGGCAGCGGGAGGGAGTTTAGCTCCTACGAGCAGTACTTC
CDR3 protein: CASSLWPGGSGREFSSYEQYF

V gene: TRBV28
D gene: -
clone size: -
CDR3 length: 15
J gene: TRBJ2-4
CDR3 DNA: TGTGCCAGCAGTTCTATCATCAGGGCCAAAAACATTCAGTACTTC
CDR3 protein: CASSSIIRAKNIQYF

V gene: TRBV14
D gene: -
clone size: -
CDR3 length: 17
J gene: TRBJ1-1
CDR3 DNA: TGTGCCAGCAGCCACCCGGGGAGGTCATTGGAGAACACTGAAGCTTTCTTT
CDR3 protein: CASSHPGRSLENTEAFF

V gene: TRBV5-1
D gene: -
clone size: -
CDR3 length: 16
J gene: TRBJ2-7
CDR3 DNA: TGCGCCAGCAGCCTTGGGACCGCGGACGTGGCCTACGAGCAGTACTTC
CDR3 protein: CASSLGTADVAYEQYF

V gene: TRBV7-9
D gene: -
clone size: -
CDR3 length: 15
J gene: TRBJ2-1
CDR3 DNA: TGTGCCAGCAGCTCTAGCGAGACGGGGTCCGGTGAGCAGTTCTTC
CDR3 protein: CASSSSETGSGEQFF

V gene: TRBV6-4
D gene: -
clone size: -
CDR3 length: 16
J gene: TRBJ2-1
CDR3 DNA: TGTGCCAGCAGTGACTCTAGCGATCGCTCCTACAATGAGCAGTTCTTC
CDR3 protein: CASSDSSDRSYNEQFF

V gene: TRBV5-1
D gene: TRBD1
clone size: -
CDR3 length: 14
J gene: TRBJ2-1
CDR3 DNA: TGCGCCAGCAGACCGACAGGGCCCTACAATGAGCAGTTCTTC
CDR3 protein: CASRPTGPYNEQFF

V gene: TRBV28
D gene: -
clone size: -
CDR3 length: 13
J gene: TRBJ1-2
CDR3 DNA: TGTGCCAGCAGAATAACAGGACAAAGGGGCTACACCTTC
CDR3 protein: CASRITGQRGYTF

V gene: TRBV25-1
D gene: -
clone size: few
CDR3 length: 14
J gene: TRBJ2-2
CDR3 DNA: TGTGCCAGCAGGGGCGAGGGGAACACCGGGGAGCTGTTTTTT
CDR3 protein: CASRGEGNTGELFF

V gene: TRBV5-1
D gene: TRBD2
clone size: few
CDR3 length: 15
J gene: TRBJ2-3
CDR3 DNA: TGCGCCAGCAACGAACTAGCGGGTCACACAGATACGCAGTATTTT
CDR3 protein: CASNELAGHTDTQYF

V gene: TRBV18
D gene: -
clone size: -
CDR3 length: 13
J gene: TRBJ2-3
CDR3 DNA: TGTGCCAGCTCACCATTTCTAGGGGATACGCAGTATTTT
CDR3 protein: CASSPFLGDTQYF

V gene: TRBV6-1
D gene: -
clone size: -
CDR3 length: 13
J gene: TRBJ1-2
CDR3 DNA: TGTGCCAGCAGTGAACAGTCTGACTATGGCTACACCTTC
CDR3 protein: CASSEQSDYGYTF